These T cell receptor beta chains were read from a single sample in a study of T cell changes during pregnancy in multiple sclerosis. Some clones are missing from TCRdb's copy, which holds only in-frame ones; the method was immunoSEQ multiplex PCR. The profile shows tens of thousands of clones, around 94% of them singletons. The sample consisted of peripheral blood, taken in the third trimester of pregnancy. These receptors were obtained from a female donor with multiple sclerosis, enrolled in a pregnancy study. Both conserved end residues are part of each CDR3. The order of the fields is clone size, J gene, D gene, V gene, CDR3 DNA, CDR3 protein. A D gene is named only where the DNA matches it firmly. Clone size appears in some rows only: once, few, many, or a class for an expanded clone.

abundance: .
j_gene: TRBJ2-1
d_gene: TRBD2
v_gene: TRBV28
CDR3nt: TGTGCCATCCTACTAGCGCCTTACAATGAGCAGTTCTTC
CDR3aa: CAILLAPYNEQFF

abundance: .
j_gene: TRBJ1-3
d_gene: TRBD1
v_gene: TRBV18
CDR3nt: TGTGCCAGCTCACCTAACCTTGGACAGGGGCTCAACACCATATATTTT
CDR3aa: CASSPNLGQGLNTIYF

abundance: .
j_gene: TRBJ2-3
d_gene: TRBD2
v_gene: TRBV6-4
CDR3nt: TGTGCCAGCAGTTCCACCTATAAGACTAGCGGGGGAGTAGATACGCAGTATTTT
CDR3aa: CASSSTYKTSGGVDTQYF

abundance: .
j_gene: TRBJ2-3
d_gene: .
v_gene: TRBV9
CDR3nt: TGTGCCAGCAGCGTGGAGGGGTATATCGCAGATACGCAGTATTTT
CDR3aa: CASSVEGYIADTQYF

abundance: .
j_gene: TRBJ2-1
d_gene: .
v_gene: TRBV14
CDR3nt: TGTGCCAGCACTACTGGGGACAACCCCTACAATGAGCAGTTCTTC
CDR3aa: CASTTGDNPYNEQFF

abundance: once
j_gene: TRBJ1-1
d_gene: .
v_gene: TRBV14
CDR3nt: TGTGCCAGCAGCCAAACCTCCTATAACACTGAAGCTTTCTTT
CDR3aa: CASSQTSYNTEAFF

abundance: .
j_gene: TRBJ2-5
d_gene: TRBD2
v_gene: TRBV28
CDR3nt: TGTGCCAGCAGTTCTGGACTAGCGCCGAGAGGAGAGACCCAGTACTTC
CDR3aa: CASSSGLAPRGETQYF

abundance: .
j_gene: TRBJ1-3
d_gene: TRBD1
v_gene: TRBV6-1
CDR3nt: TGTGCCAGCAGTGCCCGGGACAGGGGGCAAGCTTGGGGAAACACCATATATTTT
CDR3aa: CASSARDRGQAWGNTIYF

abundance: .
j_gene: TRBJ2-7
d_gene: TRBD2
v_gene: TRBV27
CDR3nt: TGTGCCAGCACCCAACGGAAGGGGCGGGGGGTCTACGAGCAGTACTTC
CDR3aa: CASTQRKGRGVYEQYF

abundance: .
j_gene: TRBJ1-5
d_gene: TRBD1
v_gene: TRBV27
CDR3nt: TGTGCCAGCAGTTTATGGGGAACGACAGGGGTTAGTAATCAGCCCCAGCATTTT
CDR3aa: CASSLWGTTGVSNQPQHF

abundance: .
j_gene: TRBJ2-7
d_gene: TRBD1
v_gene: TRBV6-4
CDR3nt: TGTGCCAGCAGTGACTCGAAAGCGCGGACAGGGATGTCCGAGCAGTACTTC
CDR3aa: CASSDSKARTGMSEQYF

abundance: .
j_gene: TRBJ2-5
d_gene: TRBD1
v_gene: TRBV19
CDR3nt: TGTGCCAGTAGTATCCCAATCGGACAGGGAGAGACCCAGTACTTC
CDR3aa: CASSIPIGQGETQYF

abundance: .
j_gene: TRBJ2-2
d_gene: TRBD2
v_gene: TRBV4-1
CDR3nt: TGCGCCAGCAGACCCTGGGCCGGGACTAGTCACACCGGGGAGCTGTTTTTT
CDR3aa: CASRPWAGTSHTGELFF

abundance: .
j_gene: TRBJ2-3
d_gene: TRBD2
v_gene: TRBV30
CDR3nt: TGTGCCTGGAGTGATAAGGGGCGGGGGACAGATACGCAGTATTTT
CDR3aa: CAWSDKGRGTDTQYF

abundance: .
j_gene: TRBJ2-7
d_gene: .
v_gene: TRBV5-1
CDR3nt: TGCGCCAGCAGCCCAGCCGGGGAATACTACGAGCAGTACTTC
CDR3aa: CASSPAGEYYEQYF

abundance: .
j_gene: TRBJ2-1
d_gene: TRBD1
v_gene: TRBV6-6
CDR3nt: TGTGCCAGCAGTCAGGGACAGGCGTTTGAGAATGAGCAGTTCTTC
CDR3aa: CASSQGQAFENEQFF

abundance: .
j_gene: TRBJ1-5
d_gene: TRBD1
v_gene: TRBV6-5
CDR3nt: TGTGCCAGCAGCCTCGGACAGGGACACCAGCCCCAGCATTTT
CDR3aa: CASSLGQGHQPQHF

abundance: .
j_gene: TRBJ1-3
d_gene: .
v_gene: TRBV2
CDR3nt: TGTGCCAGCACTAGTGGGGGGGTCCACCTCTCTGGAAACACCATATATTTT
CDR3aa: CASTSGGVHLSGNTIYF

abundance: .
j_gene: TRBJ2-5
d_gene: .
v_gene: TRBV7-6
CDR3nt: TGTGCCAGCAGCTTAGCGCTAAGAAGCGTCCGAAGTCAAGAGACCCAGTACTTC
CDR3aa: CASSLALRSVRSQETQYF

abundance: .
j_gene: TRBJ2-2
d_gene: TRBD2
v_gene: TRBV7-2
CDR3nt: TGTGCCAGCAGCACCTACACACTAGCGGGGGCGGACACCGGGGAGCTGTTTTTT
CDR3aa: CASSTYTLAGADTGELFF

abundance: .
j_gene: TRBJ2-7
d_gene: TRBD2
v_gene: TRBV28
CDR3nt: TGTGCCAGCAGTTTACCCGGACTAGCGGGTTACGAGCAGTACTTC
CDR3aa: CASSLPGLAGYEQYF

abundance: .
j_gene: TRBJ1-2
d_gene: .
v_gene: TRBV5-1
CDR3nt: TGCGCCAGCAGCCCAGACACCTATGGCTACACCTTC
CDR3aa: CASSPDTYGYTF

abundance: .
j_gene: TRBJ2-5
d_gene: .
v_gene: TRBV2
CDR3nt: TGTGCCAGCTCCGGGAGCCCTGGGCAAGAGACCCAGTACTTC
CDR3aa: CASSGSPGQETQYF

abundance: .
j_gene: TRBJ2-5
d_gene: .
v_gene: TRBV5-1
CDR3nt: TGCGCCAGCAGCGCCCGTGTGTCCGGGAAGGTTGAGACCCAGTACTTC
CDR3aa: CASSARVSGKVETQYF

abundance: .
j_gene: TRBJ2-3
d_gene: .
v_gene: TRBV7-2
CDR3nt: TGTGCCAGCACCGGGGGTTATACGCAGTATTTT
CDR3aa: CASTGGYTQYF

abundance: .
j_gene: TRBJ2-1
d_gene: TRBD2
v_gene: TRBV30
CDR3nt: TGTGCCAGAAATAGCGGGAGGGCCCGTGAGCAGTTCTTC
CDR3aa: CARNSGRAREQFF

abundance: .
j_gene: TRBJ2-7
d_gene: .
v_gene: TRBV7-9
CDR3nt: TGTGCCAGCAGCTTAATAAATCCCTACGAGCAGTACTTC
CDR3aa: CASSLINPYEQYF

abundance: .
j_gene: TRBJ2-6
d_gene: TRBD1
v_gene: TRBV5-6
CDR3nt: TGTGCCAGCAGCTTGGGGACAGGGCCGTACAGGGCCAACGTCCTGACTTTC
CDR3aa: CASSLGTGPYRANVLTF

abundance: once
j_gene: TRBJ2-1
d_gene: .
v_gene: TRBV5-1
CDR3nt: TGCGCCAGCAGTTGGGACTCGGCCTCTGAGCAGTTCTTC
CDR3aa: CASSWDSASEQFF

abundance: .
j_gene: TRBJ1-1
d_gene: .
v_gene: TRBV7-2
CDR3nt: TGTGCCAGCAGCTTAGAGTTATCGGGCACTGAAGCTTTCTTT
CDR3aa: CASSLELSGTEAFF

abundance: .
j_gene: TRBJ2-7
d_gene: .
v_gene: TRBV6-1
CDR3nt: TGTGCCAGCAGTGACCGGACGGGAATCTACGAGCAGTACTTC
CDR3aa: CASSDRTGIYEQYF

abundance: .
j_gene: TRBJ1-5
d_gene: TRBD1
v_gene: TRBV7-9
CDR3nt: TGTGCCAGCAGCTTAGCGCCTCCGGGACAGGGCAATCAGCCCCAGCATTTT
CDR3aa: CASSLAPPGQGNQPQHF

abundance: few
j_gene: TRBJ2-1
d_gene: TRBD2
v_gene: TRBV6-5
CDR3nt: TGTGCCAGCAGTGCTCGGACTAGCGGCGACAATGAGCAGTTCTTC
CDR3aa: CASSARTSGDNEQFF

abundance: few
j_gene: TRBJ1-6
d_gene: .
v_gene: TRBV7-3
CDR3nt: TGTGCCAGCAGCCTGGACTCGTCTTATTCACCCCTCCACTTT
CDR3aa: CASSLDSSYSPLHF

abundance: .
j_gene: TRBJ2-1
d_gene: TRBD2
v_gene: TRBV5-1
CDR3nt: TGCGCCAGCAGCTCCGGTAGCGGGAGAGGCAATGAGCAGTTCTTC
CDR3aa: CASSSGSGRGNEQFF

abundance: .
j_gene: TRBJ1-6
d_gene: TRBD1
v_gene: TRBV11-2
CDR3nt: TGTGCCAGCAGCTCAGGACAGGGGGATTCACCCCTCCACTTT
CDR3aa: CASSSGQGDSPLHF

abundance: once
j_gene: TRBJ1-5
d_gene: TRBD1
v_gene: TRBV5-3
CDR3nt: TGTGCCAGAAGCTGCCTGGGACAGGGGACCTATAGCAATCAGCCCCAGCATTTT
CDR3aa: CARSCLGQGTYSNQPQHF

abundance: .
j_gene: TRBJ2-1
d_gene: TRBD2
v_gene: TRBV11-3
CDR3nt: TGTGCCAGCAGCGTACTAGCGGGGGGTTACAATGAGCAGTTCTTC
CDR3aa: CASSVLAGGYNEQFF

abundance: .
j_gene: TRBJ2-5
d_gene: .
v_gene: TRBV27
CDR3nt: TGTGCCAGCAGTTTAACTGGGGCAACGACCCAGTACTTC
CDR3aa: CASSLTGATTQYF

abundance: .
j_gene: TRBJ1-2
d_gene: .
v_gene: TRBV10-2
CDR3nt: TGCGCCAGCAGTGAGTCGAGGGTTCACGATGGCTACACCTTC
CDR3aa: CASSESRVHDGYTF

abundance: .
j_gene: TRBJ1-2
d_gene: .
v_gene: TRBV9
CDR3nt: TGTGCCAGCAGCGATATAGACGGGACTAACTATGGCTACACCTTC
CDR3aa: CASSDIDGTNYGYTF

abundance: .
j_gene: TRBJ2-2
d_gene: .
v_gene: TRBV4-1
CDR3nt: TGCGCCAGCAGCCCCCAGGACACCTACACCGGGGAGCTGTTTTTT
CDR3aa: CASSPQDTYTGELFF

abundance: .
j_gene: TRBJ2-5
d_gene: .
v_gene: TRBV5-6
CDR3nt: TGTGCCAGCAGCTCCGGCGGCCGACAAGAGACCCAGTACTTC
CDR3aa: CASSSGGRQETQYF

abundance: .
j_gene: TRBJ2-3
d_gene: .
v_gene: TRBV19
CDR3nt: TGTGCCAGTAGTCGAATACAGGGAACGGATACGCAGTATTTT
CDR3aa: CASSRIQGTDTQYF

abundance: .
j_gene: TRBJ2-1
d_gene: .
v_gene: TRBV2
CDR3nt: TGTGCCCAAGCCCCGGGTAGCGGTGAGCAGTTCTTC
CDR3aa: CAQAPGSGEQFF

abundance: .
j_gene: TRBJ2-3
d_gene: TRBD2
v_gene: TRBV2
CDR3nt: TGTGCCAGCAGTGAGACTAGCGTTAGCACAGATACGCAGTATTTT
CDR3aa: CASSETSVSTDTQYF

abundance: .
j_gene: TRBJ1-2
d_gene: .
v_gene: TRBV29-1
CDR3nt: TGCAGCGACTACAGGGTGGGCTACACCTTC
CDR3aa: CSDYRVGYTF

abundance: .
j_gene: TRBJ1-1
d_gene: TRBD1
v_gene: TRBV5-1
CDR3nt: TGCGCCAGCACCCCTTCGGGACAGGGTTTCATGAACACTGAAGCTTTCTTT
CDR3aa: CASTPSGQGFMNTEAFF

abundance: .
j_gene: TRBJ2-5
d_gene: TRBD2
v_gene: TRBV7-2
CDR3nt: TGTGCCAGCAACCCGGGGGGGGGAGAGACCCAGTACTTC
CDR3aa: CASNPGGGETQYF

abundance: .
j_gene: TRBJ2-5
d_gene: TRBD2
v_gene: TRBV5-8
CDR3nt: TGTGCCAGCAGCTCCAGCGGGGGGGAGACCCAGTACTTC
CDR3aa: CASSSSGGETQYF

abundance: .
j_gene: TRBJ2-5
d_gene: TRBD2
v_gene: TRBV13
CDR3nt: TGTGCCAGCAGCTTAGGACTAGCGGGTCAAGAGACCCAGTACTTC
CDR3aa: CASSLGLAGQETQYF

abundance: .
j_gene: TRBJ2-1
d_gene: .
v_gene: TRBV10-3
CDR3nt: TGTGCCATCACCGACACTAGCTCCTACAATGAGCAGTTCTTC
CDR3aa: CAITDTSSYNEQFF

abundance: .
j_gene: TRBJ2-7
d_gene: .
v_gene: TRBV4-3
CDR3nt: TGCGCCAGCAGCCTAGGCCTAGCTGCCTACGAGCAGTACTTC
CDR3aa: CASSLGLAAYEQYF

abundance: .
j_gene: TRBJ2-7
d_gene: .
v_gene: TRBV11-3
CDR3nt: TGTGCCAGCAGCTTAAACGGCGGCAGCTCCTACGAGCAGTACTTC
CDR3aa: CASSLNGGSSYEQYF